This T cell receptor (beta chain) was observed in a study of vaccination and CD4 T cells after COVID-19. Study summary: Convalescent patients gave post-COVID blood a median approximately 100 days post-diagnosis, range 35 to 161. Either a CEFX pool, an HIV-1 Nef pool, or no peptide was added to control cultures. Study observations and caveats: With convalescent patients, a median about 86% of reactive clones emerged solely after vaccination.

The germline CDR1 and CDR2 sequences are MNHEY and SVGAGI. Losses at the gene ends were 4 bases for V and 5 bases for J; bases not matched to a gene: 2. The CDR3 extends over 13 amino acids. Cultured CD4+ T cells had their DNA profiled by the Oncomine TCR Beta short-read assay. TCRdb ran MiXCR on the PCR reads and lists one entry per CDR3 protein. The sample consists of 20,000 to 25,000 distinct CDR3 sequences, approximately 44% of them appearing once. Treatment reported: roughly nine-day PBMC culture with coronavirus spike peptide pools or control peptides (ViraFEST assay). Once peptide pools had expanded antigen-specific T cells, ViraFEST sequenced TCRs. About this clonotype itself: The antigen is unknown.

This TCR was sampled from a human donor who received a COVID-19 vaccine. Source: CD4+ T cells from blood, cultured in vitro, taken before SARS-CoV-2 vaccination. The J gene is TRBJ2-5, the V gene TRBV6-5; 9 nucleotides line up with TRBD1. The CDR3: CASSSDRGETQYF. The CDR3 DNA sequence: TGTGCCAGCAGTTCGGACAGGGGTGAGACCCAGTACTTC.